This TCR beta chain was captured in a study of blood T cell repertoires in COVID-19. In the source study's methods: Reference gene primer amplification in the assay estimated nucleated cell counts. Only in-frame clones appear in the TCRdb table, and some are missing; sequencing was by immunoSEQ multiplex PCR. V, J and clone size are those of that table, while D and trimming were read from the DNA. Counted here are about 200,000 clones, 84% occurring once; the ten biggest clones make up approximately 13%. Germline loops: CDR1 MDHEN, CDR2 SYDVKM. The V segment lost 10 bases and the J segment 0 bases; nucleotides outside the gene matches: 19. The CDR3 is 19 amino acids.

V usage is TRBV28 and J usage is TRBJ1-5; TRBD1 agrees at 9 bases. Sequencing input: peripheral blood. The sequence was obtained from a human donor in a cohort sampled during active COVID-19. CDR3 sequence (DNA): TGTGCCACACATTATAAACCGGGACAGGGCGATCTTAGCAATCAGCCCCAGCATTTT. Amino acids: CATHYKPGQGDLSNQPQHF.